Below, 29 T cell receptor beta chains from the same sample are listed, as sequenced in a study of shared T cell receptors in the human thymus. Here immunoSEQ multiplex PCR was the method, and the copy in TCRdb shows in-frame clones only, minus some. The sample lists more than 550,000 clones; 70% to 90% were seen once. These sequences were also reported in another study, on human thymus T cells.

What was sequenced was thymocytes. The source of these receptors is a girl in the first two years of life with a congenital heart defect.

This rearrangement joins TRBV27 to TRBJ1-5; 7 bases agree with TRBD1. The CDR3 is 14 residues long. Germline V gives CDR1 MNHEY, CDR2 SMNVEV (reference sequence). The ends lost 2 bases at V and 5 bases at J; junction bases unmatched: 3. CDR3 in amino acids: CASSLRTGDQPQHF. In DNA, the CDR3 is TGTGCCAGCAGTTTAAGGACAGGTGATCAGCCCCAGCATTTT.

The chain combines TRBV14 with TRBJ1-1; D is undetermined. V gave up 1 base and J gave up 1 base, with 13 bases separating them. Germline CDR1 is SGHDN and CDR2 is FVKESK. This CDR3 region has 16 residues. The CDR3 loop reads CASSQVISRRNTEAFF. CDR3 in DNA: TGTGCCAGCAGCCAAGTGATTTCCCGGAGGAACACTGAAGCTTTCTTT.

The rearrangement joins TRBV13 to TRBJ1-2; D may be TRBD1 (6 bases). There are 13 residues in the CDR3. The V and J ends lost 5 bases and 8 bases respectively, with 15 bases between them. Germline V lookup: CDR1 PRHDT, CDR2 FYEKMQ (reference sequence). The CDR3 nucleotides are TGTGCCAGCAGCCAGGGACACGCATCGGGCTACACCTTC. Translating it yields CASSQGHASGYTF.

This chain joins TRBV21-1 and TRBJ2-3; TRBD2, the D gene given by the table, was not confirmed from the DNA. TRBV21-1 is listed as a pseudogene. This CDR3 region has 15 residues. DNA for the CDR3: TGTGCCAGCAGGGTTAGCGGGACTAGCACAGATACGCAGTATTTT. This encodes CASRVSGTSTDTQYF.

This chain joins TRBV28 and TRBJ1-6; D ambiguous. The CDR3 loop spans 15 amino acids. With 6 bases removed from V and 5 bases from J, the gap between germline ends came to 14 bases. Germline V gene data show CDR1 as MDHEN and CDR2 as SYDVKM. CDR3 sequence reads: CASSGEGFDNSPLHF. CDR3 nucleotides: TGTGCCAGCAGCGGGGAAGGGTTTGATAATTCACCCCTCCACTTT. The variable domain in full, with the rest retrieved from reference TRBV28 and TRBJ1-6, is DVKVTQSSRYLVKRTGEKVFLECVQDMDHENMFWYRQDPGLGLRLIYFSYDVKMKEKGDIPEGYSVSREKKERFSLILESASTNQTSMYLCASSGEGFDNSPLHFGNGTRLTVT.

This clone turned up a few times. The genes are TRBV5-4 and TRBJ2-3, with D possibly being TRBD1 (6 bases). CDR3 size: 17 residues. Trimming removed 4 bases at V and 2 bases at J, with 20 bases between. From germline, CDR1 is SGHNT and CDR2 YYREEE (reference sequence). CDR3 loop: CASSPPKQGPSTDTQYF. For the CDR3, the DNA is TGTGCCAGCAGCCCGCCCAAACAGGGACCCTCCACAGATACGCAGTATTTT.

V gene TRBV11-1 combines with J gene TRBJ2-1; 12 bases are a match to TRBD2. Germline values: CDR1 SGHAT, CDR2 FQDESV (reference sequence). This CDR3 has 13 amino acids. V lost 5 bases, J lost 10 bases, and 3 bases stayed unmatched. Here the CDR3 reads CASSLGLAGEQFF. CDR3 sequence (DNA): TGTGCCAGCAGCCTTGGACTAGCGGGGGAGCAGTTCTTC.

The chain employs TRBV10-3 and TRBJ2-1; the match to TRBD1 covers 8 bases. The CDR3 has 14 residues. Germline CDR1 and CDR2: ENHRY and SYGVKD. J gave up 4 bases and V 4 bases, and 3 bases lay outside the gene matches. The CDR3 DNA reads as TGTGCCATCAGTGGCGGGACAGGATACAATGAGCAGTTCTTC. It translates to CAISGGTGYNEQFF.

This clone was counted a single time. The chain combines TRBV9 with TRBJ2-7, with 8 bases aligning to TRBD2. With 0 bases clipped from V and 3 bases from J, the junction kept 5 bases outside the gene matches. CDR1 and CDR2 from the germline V gene are SGDLS and YYNGEE. This CDR3 comprises 15 residues. This CDR3 is CASSVGLAGHYEQYF. CDR3 DNA sequence: TGTGCCAGCAGCGTAGGGCTAGCGGGCCACTACGAGCAGTACTTC.

This rearrangement joins TRBV12-5 to TRBJ2-2, with 8 positions matching TRBD2. Germline V gene data show CDR1 as LGHNT and CDR2 as FRNRAP. V gave up 4 bases and J gave up 6 bases; unmatched junction bases: 7. The CDR3 has 15 residues. The CDR3 nucleotides are TGTGCTAGTGGTTCCTCGGGGGGGCTCCCCGGGGAGCTGTTTTTT. Residues: CASGSSGGLPGELFF. Based on the CDR3 plus reference TRBV12-5 and TRBJ2-2, the full variable domain is DARVTQTPRHKVTEMGQEVTMRCQPILGHNTVFWYRQTMMQGLELLAYFRNRAPLDDSGMPKDRFSAEMPDATLATLKIQPSEPRDSAVYFCASGSSGGLPGELFFGEGSRLTVL.

V usage is TRBV6-5 and J usage is TRBJ2-7; a weak D match, TRBD1 (5 bases). The germline CDR1 and CDR2 sequences are MNHEY and SVGAGI. The CDR3 runs 12 residues. V was trimmed by 6 bases and J by 3 bases, leaving 9 bases between them. CDR3 coding DNA: TGTGCCAGCAGGACAGATAACTACGAGCAGTACTTC. Residues: CASRTDNYEQYF.

This chain connects TRBV19 to TRBJ2-3; the match to TRBD2 covers 12 bases. The CDR3 has 18 amino acids. Germline CDR1 LNHDA, CDR2 SQIVND (reference sequence). The ends lost 3 bases at V and 6 bases at J; junction bases unmatched: 13. The CDR3 spells CASSIGGLAGTGGDTQYF. As DNA, the CDR3 is TGTGCCAGTAGTATCGGAGGACTAGCGGGGACCGGCGGGGATACGCAGTATTTT.

This clone was counted between two and nine times. The V gene is TRBV6-5, the J gene TRBJ2-5; the D is unclear. V was pared by 8 bases and J by 0 bases, with 7 bases between. This CDR3 contains 12 residues. Germline assignment: CDR1 MNHEY and CDR2 SVGAGI. Here the CDR3 reads CASGQYQETQYF. The CDR3 DNA sequence: TGTGCCAGCGGGCAGTACCAAGAGACCCAGTACTTC.

J is TRBJ1-1 and V is TRBV19; D gene ambiguous. The V gene lost 5 bases and the J gene lost 0 bases, with 7 bases spanning the gap. Germline loops: CDR1 LNHDA, CDR2 SQIVND (reference sequence). The CDR3 length is 13 residues. The CDR3 bases are TGTGCCAGTAGTCCAGTTTTGAACACTGAAGCTTTCTTT. Translation: CASSPVLNTEAFF.

The chain links TRBV5-1 to TRBJ1-1; D unclear. Germline CDR1 and CDR2: SGHRS and YFSETQ. CDR3 length: 14 amino acids. V was pared by 1 base and J by 4 bases, with 11 bases between. This chain's CDR3 is CASSLRWASTEAFF. CDR3 bases: TGCGCCAGCAGCTTGAGGTGGGCGAGCACTGAAGCTTTCTTT.

This chain uses TRBV11-2 with TRBJ1-4; D gene ambiguous. Germline V gene data show CDR1 as SGHAT and CDR2 as FQNNGV. The V and J ends lost 2 bases and 8 bases respectively, with 12 bases between them. The length of the CDR3 is 14 residues. CDR3 protein: CASSLKAEREKLFF. Here the CDR3 DNA reads TGTGCCAGCAGCTTAAAGGCGGAGAGGGAAAAACTGTTTTTT. Complete variable domain (other parts from reference TRBV11-2 and TRBJ1-4): EAGVAQSPRYKIIEKRQSVAFWCNPISGHATLYWYQQILGQGPKLLIQFQNNGVVDDSQLPKDRFSAERLKGVDSTLKIQPAKLEDSAVYLCASSLKAEREKLFFGSGTQLSVL.

The chain is built from TRBV28 and TRBJ2-3; possibly TRBD2 for D (7 bases). Germline-derived CDR1 and CDR2 are MDHEN and SYDVKM. This CDR3 contains 16 residues. V lost 6 bases, J lost 3 bases, and 19 bases lay in between. The CDR3 protein is CASSLDRGGQTDTQYF. The CDR3 bases are TGTGCCAGCAGCCTTGATCGCGGGGGCCAAACAGATACGCAGTATTTT.

The chain links TRBV14 to TRBJ1-1, with D unresolved. The CDR3 consists of 16 residues. Germline values: CDR1 SGHDN, CDR2 FVKESK. V lost 1 base to trimming and J lost 2 bases, with 14 bases between them. CDR3: CASSQGTLTQNTEAFF. CDR3 coding DNA: TGTGCCAGCAGCCAAGGAACCCTGACACAAAACACTGAAGCTTTCTTT.

The chain uses TRBV10-3 and TRBJ1-2; D is ambiguous. Germline V gene data show CDR1 as ENHRY and CDR2 as SYGVKD. The CDR3 runs 13 residues. V gave up 2 bases and J gave up 5 bases, with 9 bases separating them. The CDR3 bases are TGTGCCATCAGTGAGCCCGGAGAGTATGGCTACACCTTC. Protein sequence: CAISEPGEYGYTF.

The rearrangement uses TRBV19 and TRBJ2-5; the D is unclear. V gave up 6 bases and J gave up 0 bases, with 17 bases separating them. CDR1 is LNHDA, CDR2 SQIVND, per germline (reference sequence). The CDR3 sequence is 16 residues long. The DNA for the CDR3 is TGTGCCAGTAGCTCACCCCCCGCTGAGTACCAAGAGACCCAGTACTTC. It specifies CASSSPPAEYQETQYF.

The rearrangement uses TRBV5-1 and TRBJ2-7; the D gene is possibly TRBD1 (5 bases). From germline, CDR1 is SGHRS and CDR2 YFSETQ. The CDR3 is made up of 12 amino acids. Trimming took 5 bases from V and 3 from J, leaving 9 bases between them. CDR3 in DNA: TGCGCCAGCAGTCAGGGCTACTACGAGCAGTACTTC. It codes for CASSQGYYEQYF.

The V gene is TRBV28, the J gene TRBJ1-6, with 9 bases matching TRBD1. The germline V gene has CDR1 MDHEN and CDR2 SYDVKM. The CDR3 has 15 residues. V shed 6 bases, J shed 9 bases, and the junction held 9 bases outside the gene matches. CDR3 nucleotides: TGTGCCAGCAGCACAAACAGGGGGCAAGGTTCACCCCTCCACTTT. Its protein is CASSTNRGQGSPLHF.

CDR3 sequence: CSAPPGSSYEQYF. As DNA, the CDR3 is TGCAGCGCCCCGCCGGGGTCGTCCTACGAGCAGTACTTC. The rearrangement joins TRBV29-1 to TRBJ2-5; tentative D call: TRBD2 (5 bases). The J call may be wrong; the DNA end is better matched by TRBJ2-7. The CDR3 covers 13 residues. Germline CDR1 SQVTM, CDR2 ANQGSEA.

V usage is TRBV5-4 and J usage is TRBJ1-2, with 10 positions matching TRBD1. Germline-derived CDR1 and CDR2 are SGHNT and YYREEE (reference sequence). This CDR3 is 17 amino acids long. Germline trimming cut 0 bases from V and 3 bases from J; bases unmatched to any gene: 8. CDR3 bases: TGTGCCAGCAGCTTGGACGGAGACAGGGGGCAAGACTATGGCTACACCTTC. It specifies CASSLDGDRGQDYGYTF.

This clone was seen only a few times. The V and J genes are TRBV7-9 and TRBJ1-1, with D perhaps matching TRBD1 (6 bases). This CDR3 comprises 12 residues. Between the trimmed V and J ends, which lost 5 bases and 12 bases, there was a span of 16 bases. Looked up from germline, CDR1 is SEHNR and CDR2 is FQNEAQ (reference sequence). For the CDR3, the DNA is TGTGCCAGCAGCCCGATAAGGGACAAAACTTTCTTT. Its translation: CASSPIRDKTFF. Looking up the rest from reference TRBV7-9 and TRBJ1-1 gives the full variable domain: DTGVSQNPRHKITKRGQNVTFRCDPISEHNRLYWYRQTLGQGPEFLTYFQNEAQLEKSRLLSDRFSAERPKGSFSTLEIQRTEQGDSAMYLCASSPIRDKTFFGQGTRLTVV.

The chain is built from TRBV7-2 and TRBJ1-2; tentative D call: TRBD1 (6 bases). CDR1 and CDR2 (germline): SGHTA, FQGNSA. The CDR3 sequence is 15 residues long. V lost 2 bases and J 4 bases, leaving 14 bases between the germline ends. CDR3 DNA: TGTGCCAGCAGCTTATCCACAGGGAGCGGCTATGGCTACACCTTC. Translated, it gives CASSLSTGSGYGYTF.

This rearrangement joins TRBV4-1 to TRBJ2-7; D may be TRBD1 (6 bases). The CDR3 length is 17 residues. The germline V gene has CDR1 MGHRA and CDR2 YSYEKL. V lost 3 bases to trimming and J lost 5 bases, with 23 bases between them. CDR3 protein: CASSHPGARSGYNEQYF. The CDR3 nucleotides are TGCGCCAGCAGCCACCCAGGGGCGAGATCGGGGTATAACGAGCAGTACTTC.

This rearrangement joins TRBV6-1 to TRBJ2-7, with TRBD1 matching over 7 bases. This CDR3 spans 17 amino acids. Trimming removed 1 base from V and 3 bases from J; junction bases left unmatched: 12. Germline V gene sequence: CDR1 MNHNS, CDR2 SASEGT. For the CDR3, the DNA is TGTGCCAGCAGTGAAGGCGGTTCTGGGGACAGACTCTACGAGCAGTACTTC. Protein: CASSEGGSGDRLYEQYF.

The chain has TRBV7-9 and TRBJ1-2; D is unclear. The CDR3 has 14 amino acids. Trimming shortened V by 6 bases and J by 6 bases, and 17 bases separated the two germline ends. Per germline, CDR1 SEHNR and CDR2 FQNEAQ (reference sequence). CDR3 coding DNA: TGTGCCAGCAGTTCTGATGGGGAGGACGATGGCTACACCTTC. Protein product: CASSSDGEDDGYTF.